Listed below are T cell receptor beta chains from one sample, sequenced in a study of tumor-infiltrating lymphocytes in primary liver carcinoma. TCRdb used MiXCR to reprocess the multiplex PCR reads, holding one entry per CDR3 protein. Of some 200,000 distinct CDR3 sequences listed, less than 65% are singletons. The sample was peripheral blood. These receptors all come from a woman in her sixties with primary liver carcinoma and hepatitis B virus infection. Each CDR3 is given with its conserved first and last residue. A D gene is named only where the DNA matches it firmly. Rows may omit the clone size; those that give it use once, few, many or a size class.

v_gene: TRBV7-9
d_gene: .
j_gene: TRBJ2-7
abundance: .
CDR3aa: CASSHLIKGNYEQYF
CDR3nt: TGTGCCAGCAGCCACCTTATTAAGGGGAACTATGAGCAGTACTTC

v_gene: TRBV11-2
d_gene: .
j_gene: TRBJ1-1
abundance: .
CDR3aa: CASSLFTYSRTTEAFF
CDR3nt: TGTGCCAGCAGCTTATTCACGTACAGCAGGACCACTGAAGCTTTCTTT

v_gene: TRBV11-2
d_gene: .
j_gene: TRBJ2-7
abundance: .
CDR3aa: CASSFGGAPYKQYF
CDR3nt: TGTGCAAGCAGCTTTGGGGGGGCCCCCTACAAGCAGTACTTC

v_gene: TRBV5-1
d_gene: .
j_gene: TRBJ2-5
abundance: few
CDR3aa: CASSWTGQETQYF
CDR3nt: TGCGCCAGCAGCTGGACGGGACAAGAGACCCAGTACTTC

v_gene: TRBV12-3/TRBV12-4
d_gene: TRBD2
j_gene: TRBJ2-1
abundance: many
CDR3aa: CASRPGGRSYNEQFF
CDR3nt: TGTGCCAGCAGACCTGGCGGGAGGTCCTACAATGAGCAGTTCTTC

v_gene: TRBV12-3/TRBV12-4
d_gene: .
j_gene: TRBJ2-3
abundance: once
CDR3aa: CASSSTSSTDTQCF
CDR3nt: TGTGCCAGCAGTTCTACTAGCAGCACAGATACACAGTGTTTT

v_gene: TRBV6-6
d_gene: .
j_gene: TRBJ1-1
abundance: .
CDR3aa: CASNYGDWNTEVFF
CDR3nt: TGTGCCAGCAATTACGGGGACTGGAACACTGAAGTTTTCTTT

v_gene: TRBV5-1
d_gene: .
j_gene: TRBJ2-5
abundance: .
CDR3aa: CASSRVGTGQETQYF
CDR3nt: TGCGCCAGCAGCCGGGTCGGGACGGGACAAGAGACCCAGTACTTC

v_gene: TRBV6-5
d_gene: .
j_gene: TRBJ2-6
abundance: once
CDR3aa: CASSTGGTRSGANVLTF
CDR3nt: TGTGCCAGCAGCACTGGAGGGACAAGGTCCGGGGCCAACGTCCTGACTTTC

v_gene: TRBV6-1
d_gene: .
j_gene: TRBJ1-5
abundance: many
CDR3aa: CASIPPGHNQPQHF
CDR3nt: TGTGCCAGCATTCCCCCGGGACACAATCAGCCCCAGCATTTT

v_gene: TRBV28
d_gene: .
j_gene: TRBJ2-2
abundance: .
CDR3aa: CASSGGISTGELFF
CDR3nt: TGTGCCAGCAGTGGGGGGATAAGCACCGGGGAGCTGTTTTTT

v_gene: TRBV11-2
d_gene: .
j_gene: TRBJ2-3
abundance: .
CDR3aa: CVSTSSFTGDTQYF
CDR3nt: TGTGTCAGCACCTCGTCCTTCACTGGGGATACGCAGTATTTT

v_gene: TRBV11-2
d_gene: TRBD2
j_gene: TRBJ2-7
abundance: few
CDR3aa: CASSLWEGLSSYKQYF
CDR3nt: TGTGCCAGCAGTTTGTGGGAGGGCCTGAGCTCCTACAAGCAGTACTTC

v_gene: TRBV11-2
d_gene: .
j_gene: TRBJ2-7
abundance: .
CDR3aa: CASSLDPAPTTSRYF
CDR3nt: TGTGCCAGCAGCTTAGATCCAGCCCCGACCACTAGCCGGTACTTC

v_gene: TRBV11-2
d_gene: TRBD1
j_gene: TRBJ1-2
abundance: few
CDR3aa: CTSSTTTGSVDYGYTF
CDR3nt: TGTACCAGCAGCACTACGACAGGGAGCGTGGACTATGGCTACACCTTC

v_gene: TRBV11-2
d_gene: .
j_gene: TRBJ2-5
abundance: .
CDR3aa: CASSPVRGKQETQYF
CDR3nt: TGTGCCAGCAGCCCCGTTAGGGGAAAACAAGAGACCCAGTACTTC

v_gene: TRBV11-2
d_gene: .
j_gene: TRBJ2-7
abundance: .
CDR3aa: CASSPLMGGQYF
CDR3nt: TGTGCCAGCAGCCCCCTCATGGGCGGGCAGTACTTC

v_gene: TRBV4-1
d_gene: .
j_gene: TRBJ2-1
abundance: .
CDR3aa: CASGQVGGWSSSYNEQFF
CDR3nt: TGCGCCAGCGGCCAAGTCGGGGGCTGGAGTTCCTCTTACAATGAGCAGTTCTTC

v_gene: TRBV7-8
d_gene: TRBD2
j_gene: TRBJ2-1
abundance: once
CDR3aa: CASSLRGLAGGPGNEHFF
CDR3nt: TGTGCCAGCAGCTTACGTGGGCTAGCGGGAGGGCCTGGCAATGAGCACTTCTTC

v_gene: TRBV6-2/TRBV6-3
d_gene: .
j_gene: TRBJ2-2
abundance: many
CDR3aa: CASSYIGDTGELFF
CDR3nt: TGTGCCAGCAGTTATATAGGGGACACCGGGGAGCTGTTTTTT

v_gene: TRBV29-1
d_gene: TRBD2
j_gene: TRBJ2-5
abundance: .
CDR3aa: CSVEGASGCWETRYF
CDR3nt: TGCAGCGTTGAAGGGGCTAGCGGGTGTTGGGAGACCCGGTACTTC

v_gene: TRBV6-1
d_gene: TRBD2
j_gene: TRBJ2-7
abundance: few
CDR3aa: CASSGGGGDEQYF
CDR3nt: TGTGCCAGCAGTGGTGGGGGAGGGGACGAGCAGTACTTC

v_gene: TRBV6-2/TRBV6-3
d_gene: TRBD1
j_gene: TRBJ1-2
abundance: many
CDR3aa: CASSDNRGPGYGYTF
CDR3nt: TGTGCCAGCAGTGACAACAGGGGGCCGGGCTATGGCTACACCTTC

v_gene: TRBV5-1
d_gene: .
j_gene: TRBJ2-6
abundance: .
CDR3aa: CASSFIMGIGANVPTF
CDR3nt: TGCGCCAGCAGCTTTATTATGGGGATAGGGGCCAACGTCCCGACTTTC

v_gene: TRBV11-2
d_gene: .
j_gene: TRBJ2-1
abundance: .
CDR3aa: CASSTRRGGGYNEQFF
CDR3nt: TGTGCCAGCAGCACCAGGCGAGGGGGTGGTTACAATGAGCAGTTCTTC

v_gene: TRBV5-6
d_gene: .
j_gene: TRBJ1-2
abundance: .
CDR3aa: CASSLFFDASDGYTF
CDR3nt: TGTGCCAGCAGCTTGTTCTTTGATGCTAGTGACGGCTACACCTTC

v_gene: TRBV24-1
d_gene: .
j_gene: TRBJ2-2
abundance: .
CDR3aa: CATTSGRNTGELFF
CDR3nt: TGTGCCACGACCTCTGGGAGGAACACCGGGGAGCTGTTTTTT

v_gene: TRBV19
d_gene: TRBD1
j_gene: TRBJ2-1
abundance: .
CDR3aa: CASSFGTENEQFF
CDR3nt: TGTGCCAGTAGTTTCGGGACAGAAAATGAGCAGTTCTTC

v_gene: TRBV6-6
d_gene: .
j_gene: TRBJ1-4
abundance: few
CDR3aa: CASSSSQWPIVGEKLFF
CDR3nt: TGTGCCAGCAGTTCCTCGCAGTGGCCGATCGTAGGCGAAAAACTGTTTTTT

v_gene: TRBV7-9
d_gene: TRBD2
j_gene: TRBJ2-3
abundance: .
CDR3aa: CASSFPTSGSMSTDTQYF
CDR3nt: TGTGCCAGCAGCTTCCCGACTAGCGGGAGTATGAGCACAGATACGCAGTATTTT